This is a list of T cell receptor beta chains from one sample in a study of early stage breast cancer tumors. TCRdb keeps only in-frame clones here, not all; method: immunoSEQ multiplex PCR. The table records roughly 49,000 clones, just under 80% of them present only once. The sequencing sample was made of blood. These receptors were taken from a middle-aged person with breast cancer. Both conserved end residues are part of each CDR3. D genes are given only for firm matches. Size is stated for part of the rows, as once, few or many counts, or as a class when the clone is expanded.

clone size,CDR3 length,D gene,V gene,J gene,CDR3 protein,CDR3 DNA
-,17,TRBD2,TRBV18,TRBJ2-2,CASSLTLAGGGTGELFF,TGTGCCAGCTCACTGACACTAGCGGGAGGCGGTACCGGGGAGCTGTTTTTT
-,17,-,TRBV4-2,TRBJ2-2,CASSQSRAKTNTGELFF,TGTGCCAGCAGCCAAAGTCGGGCCAAAACGAACACCGGGGAGCTGTTTTTT
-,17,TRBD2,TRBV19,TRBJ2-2,CASSIRAGDLRTGELFF,TGTGCCAGTAGTATTCGAGCGGGAGATCTACGCACCGGGGAGCTGTTTTTT
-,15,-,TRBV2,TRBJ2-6,CASFKGNSGANVLTF,TGTGCCAGCTTTAAAGGTAACTCTGGGGCCAACGTCCTGACTTTC
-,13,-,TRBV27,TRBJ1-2,CASSLGRNYGYTF,TGTGCCAGCAGTTTGGGCAGAAACTATGGCTACACCTTC
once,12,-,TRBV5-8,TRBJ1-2,CASSLILAGYTF,TGTGCCAGCAGCTTGATCCTTGCTGGCTACACCTTC
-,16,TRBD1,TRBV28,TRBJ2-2,CASGVRTGRFAGELFF,TGTGCCAGCGGTGTTCGGACAGGGAGATTCGCCGGGGAGCTGTTTTTT
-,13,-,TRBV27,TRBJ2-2,CASTLRGSGELFF,TGTGCCAGCACCCTCAGGGGATCCGGGGAGCTGTTTTTT
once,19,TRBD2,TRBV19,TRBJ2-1,CASSITGLAVRGSYNEQFF,TGTGCCAGTAGTATAACTGGACTAGCGGTCAGAGGCTCCTACAATGAGCAGTTCTTC
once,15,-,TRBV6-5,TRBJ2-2,CASSPPIGRTGELFF,TGTGCCAGCAGTCCCCCCATTGGCAGGACCGGGGAGCTGTTTTTT
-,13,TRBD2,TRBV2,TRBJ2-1,CASQRDKRDEQFF,TGTGCCAGCCAGCGGGATAAAAGGGATGAGCAGTTCTTC
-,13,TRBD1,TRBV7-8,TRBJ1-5,CASSSDRNQPQHF,TGTGCCAGCAGCTCGGACAGGAATCAGCCCCAGCATTTT
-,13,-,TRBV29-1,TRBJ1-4,CSVEEAGGEKLFF,TGCAGCGTTGAAGAGGCGGGCGGTGAAAAACTGTTTTTT
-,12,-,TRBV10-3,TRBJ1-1,CAITADRRSAFF,TGTGCCATCACTGCGGACAGAAGATCCGCTTTCTTT